This T cell receptor (beta chain) was recovered during a study of blood T cells in healthy people across ages. Germline assignment: CDR1 MNHNS and CDR2 SASEGT. The CDR3 runs to 17 residues. Trimming removed 1 base from V and 0 bases from J, with 15 bases in between. PCR was performed a second time for about 6 to 12 cycles using a sample-barcoded 5' primer and a J-beta primer mix. Each of the cDNA molecules was tagged by a template-switch adaptor with 12 random nucleotides. In TCRdb, the 5' RACE reads were re-called with MiXCR into one record per CDR3 protein. The sample has around 820,000 distinct CDR3 sequences, 25% seen once. This clonotype was observed a handful of times. These data also formed part of another study, on T cells of mothers and their children. This second study says: Extracted RNA, in its entirety, went into cDNA synthesis at about 1.5 ug per 15 ul. M1S, a second-PCR primer, added sample barcodes and 2-4 random nucleotides.

Sample: blood. The V call is TRBV6-1, the J call TRBJ1-2; weak D call: TRBD1 (6 bases). This receptor was identified in a boy younger than 18 in good health. The CDR3 loop is CASSEVAGDITNYGYTF. The DNA for the CDR3 is TGTGCCAGCAGTGAAGTGGCAGGGGATATAACTAACTATGGCTACACCTTC.